This TCR beta chain was found in a study of blood T cells in healthy people across ages. The extraction recovered at least 5.5 micrograms of total RNA per sample. Study-level points and caveats: Higher diversity and more naive CD4+ cells were features of long-lived donors, compared to aged donors.

This clonotype was detected only once. What it binds is unknown. Then a second PCR, running roughly 7 to 11 cycles, was carried out with a sample-barcoded 5' primer and a J-beta primer mix. TCRdb re-analysed the 5' RACE reads in MiXCR, keeping a single row per CDR3 protein. This sample has 1.5 million or so distinct CDR3 sequences; around two fifths occur once, and the top ten carry 6.5% to 10%. Per germline, CDR1 SGHRS and CDR2 YFSETQ. With 4 bases clipped from V and 10 bases from J, the junction kept 10 bases outside the gene matches. This CDR3 is built from 16 residues. The sample was blood. The TCR comes from a woman in her late teens or twenties in good health. The V gene is TRBV5-1, the J gene TRBJ2-1, with 14 positions matching TRBD2. CDR3 in amino acids: CASSGTGTSGSREQFF. CDR3 coding DNA: TGCGCCAGCAGCGGAACCGGGACTAGCGGGAGTAGAGAGCAGTTCTTC.